The 28 T cell receptor beta chains reported below all come from one sample, sequenced in a study of cytomegalovirus exposure and HLA in healthy donors. PCR involved 60 Vbeta and 13 Jbeta primers. TCRdb's table, derived via immunoSEQ multiplex PCR, lists solely in-frame clones and lacks some. Among around 130,000 clones listed, about 80% were seen once. The sample taken for sequencing was PBMCs. These receptors came from a boy aged 2 to 9 in good health and CMV-seronegative.

The chain carries TRBV27 and TRBJ2-7, with 9 nucleotides matching TRBD1. Germline assignment: CDR1 MNHEY and CDR2 SMNVEV (reference sequence). This CDR3 region has 14 residues. V lost 6 bases, J lost 5 bases, and 8 bases stayed unmatched. CDR3 nucleotides: TGTGCCAGCAGCCCCGGGACAGGGTTCAACGAGCAGTACTTC. Its translation is CASSPGTGFNEQYF.

Details on this clone: At one boundary the junction diverges from the germline segment, which might be a read error. This sequence joins TRBV7-9 and TRBJ2-1; TRBD2 matches 11 bases. The CDR3 is 16 amino acids. The germline V gene encodes CDR1 SEHNR and CDR2 FQNEAQ (reference sequence). The CDR3 bases are TGTTCCAGCAGCGGCCCTACTAGCGGGAGTCCCAATGAGCAGTTCTTC. Translated, it gives CSSSGPTSGSPNEQFF. The full variable domain, completed using reference TRBV7-9 and TRBJ2-1, is DTGVSQNPRHKITKRGQNVTFRCDPISEHNRLYWYRQTLGQGPEFLTYFQNEAQLEKSRLLSDRFSAERPKGSFSTLEIQRTEQGDSAMYLCSSSGPTSGSPNEQFFGPGTRLTVL.

The V call is TRBV27, the J call TRBJ1-1, with D maybe TRBD1 (6 bases). Per germline, CDR1 MNHEY and CDR2 SMNVEV (reference sequence). The CDR3 sequence is 15 residues long. Trimming left V 0 bases short and J 2 bases short, with 10 bases between. The CDR3 spells CASSLSGGANTEAFF. In nucleotides, the CDR3 is TGTGCCAGCAGTTTATCGGGGGGGGCCAACACTGAAGCTTTCTTT.

CDR3 bases: TGTGCCAGCAGCTTAGGGTCCCTGGCGGGAGCATTTGCAGATACGCAGTATTTT. It translates to CASSLGSLAGAFADTQYF. This chain joins TRBV11-2 and TRBJ2-3, with 7 bases lining up with TRBD2. This CDR3 spans 18 amino acids. Per the germline V gene, CDR1 is SGHAT and CDR2 is FQNNGV. Trimming took 1 base from V and 4 from J; bases not matched to a gene: 14.

The chain joins TRBV11-2 to TRBJ2-7, with D possibly TRBD2 on 6 matching bases. V lost 1 base, J lost 0 bases, and 10 bases lay in between. The CDR3 runs 15 residues. Germline CDR1 reads SGHAT; CDR2 reads FQNNGV. The CDR3 reads CASSLVAESSYEQYV. The DNA of the CDR3 is TGTGCCAGCAGCTTAGTAGCGGAGAGCTCCTACGAGCAGTACGTC.

The chain recombines TRBV12-5 with TRBJ1-5, with D maybe TRBD1 (6 bases). Trimming shortened V by 1 base and J by 2 bases, and 6 bases separated the two germline ends. CDR3 length: 14 residues. CDR1 is LGHNT and CDR2 is FRNRAP in the germline V gene. The CDR3 here is CASGLGQGNQPQHF. The CDR3 nucleotides are TGTGCTAGTGGTTTGGGACAGGGCAATCAGCCCCAGCATTTT.

The V call is TRBV2, the J call TRBJ1-3, with unresolved D. V was trimmed by 3 bases and J by 0 bases, leaving 12 bases between them. This CDR3 region has 16 residues. Germline V gene data show CDR1 as SNHLY and CDR2 as FYNNEI. CDR3 DNA: TGTGCCAGCAGTGACGATACCGGGAGCTCTGGAAACACCATATATTTT. Its translation: CASSDDTGSSGNTIYF.

The rearrangement joins TRBV4-3 to TRBJ1-2, with 8 bases fitting TRBD1. V dropped 3 bases and J dropped 5; count of bases not matched to a gene: 2. The CDR3 covers 13 residues. Germline V CDR1 and CDR2: LGHNA, YSLEER. CDR3 protein: CASSQDRVYGYTF. CDR3 coding DNA: TGCGCCAGCAGCCAGGACAGGGTTTATGGCTACACCTTC.

This sequence joins TRBV10-3 and TRBJ2-7; TRBD1 might be the D (6 bases). Trimming left V 4 bases short and J 0 bases short, with 13 bases between. The germline V gene has CDR1 ENHRY and CDR2 SYGVKD. The CDR3 is 15 amino acids. As DNA, the CDR3 is TGTGCCATCAGTGCCAGGGGTACAAGCTCCTACGAGCAGTACTTC. It encodes CAISARGTSSYEQYF.

The gene calls are TRBV14 and TRBJ2-1; D remains unclear. The CDR3 length is 17 residues. The V and J ends lost 2 bases and 0 bases respectively, with 14 bases between them. CDR1 is SGHDN and CDR2 is FVKESK in the germline V gene. The CDR3 protein is CASSQMIYPSSYNEQFF. CDR3 DNA sequence: TGTGCCAGCAGCCAAATGATCTATCCGAGCTCCTACAATGAGCAGTTCTTC.

This chain uses TRBV30 with TRBJ1-3, with D possibly matching TRBD1 (6 bases). This CDR3 has 20 residues. Trimming pared 0 bases from V and 0 bases from J, leaving 24 bases between. Germline V gene sequence: CDR1 GTSNPN, CDR2 SVGIG (reference sequence). The CDR3 loop reads CAWSVRLPGVYGDSGNTIYF. CDR3 sequence (DNA): TGTGCCTGGAGTGTACGTCTGCCAGGGGTTTACGGGGACTCTGGAAACACCATATATTTT.

The J gene is TRBJ2-2, the V gene TRBV6-6; 9 nucleotides agree with TRBD1. The ends lost 6 bases at V and 5 bases at J; junction bases unmatched: 7. The CDR3 loop spans 15 amino acids. Per the germline V gene, CDR1 is MNHNY and CDR2 is SVGAGI (reference sequence). The CDR3 reads CASRTPGQGTGELFF. The CDR3 nucleotides read TGTGCCAGCAGAACACCGGGACAGGGAACCGGGGAGCTGTTTTTT.

The rearrangement links TRBV11-1 to TRBJ2-5; D unclear. The DNA end is a closer match to TRBJ2-7, so the J assignment may be wrong. Germline-derived CDR1 and CDR2 are SGHAT and FQDESV (reference sequence). This CDR3 contains 14 residues. The CDR3 here is CASSLASLSYEQYF. The CDR3 DNA reads TGTGCCAGCAGCTTAGCTTCGCTATCCTACGAGCAGTACTTC.

V is TRBV9 and J is TRBJ2-1; possible D gene TRBD1, 6 bases. From germline, CDR1 is SGDLS and CDR2 YYNGEE. Trimming cost V 3 bases and J 6 bases, with 10 bases left between them. The CDR3 is 13 residues long. CDR3 loop: CASSASGVNEQFF. DNA for the CDR3: TGTGCCAGCAGCGCCTCAGGGGTCAATGAGCAGTTCTTC.

This clone turned up a few times. The chain combines TRBV19 with TRBJ1-5; a possible D gene is TRBD1 (5 bases). The CDR3 sequence is 14 residues long. Germline assignment: CDR1 LNHDA and CDR2 SQIVND (reference sequence). Trimming shortened V by 3 bases and J by 9 bases, and 15 bases separated the two germline ends. The CDR3 sequence is CASSIGGVGGPQHF. The DNA for the CDR3 is TGTGCCAGTAGTATTGGGGGGGTCGGGGGGCCCCAGCATTTT. The whole variable domain, filled in from reference TRBV19 and TRBJ1-5, reads DGGITQSPKYLFRKEGQNVTLSCEQNLNHDAMYWYRQDPGQGLRLIYYSQIVNDFQKGDIAEGYSVSREKKESFPLTVTSAQKNPTAFYLCASSIGGVGGPQHFGDGTRLSIL.

The chain uses TRBV9 and TRBJ2-1, with TRBD2 identical over 10 bases. Germline V lookup: CDR1 SGDLS, CDR2 YYNGEE. The CDR3 is 16 amino acids. Trimming cost V 0 bases and J 5 bases; bases outside gene matches: 5. CDR3 coding DNA: TGTGCCAGCAGCGTAGATCCTAGCGGGGGTAACAATGAGCAGTTCTTC. Translated, it gives CASSVDPSGGNNEQFF.

The chain uses TRBV4-2 and TRBJ2-3, with 10 positions matching TRBD2. CDR1 LGHNA and CDR2 YNFKEQ come from the germline V gene. V lost 0 bases and J lost 6; bases outside the gene matches: 9. The CDR3 runs to 17 residues. CDR3 bases: TGTGCCAGCAGCCAAGACATAAAGCGGGGGGGAGCCGATACGCAGTATTTT. It is translated as CASSQDIKRGGADTQYF.

The V call is TRBV7-8, the J call TRBJ2-1, with TRBD2 matching 8 bases. Germline lookup yields CDR1 SGHVS and CDR2 FQNEAQ. The CDR3 has 12 amino acids. V was pared by 2 bases and J by 9 bases, with 0 bases of the junction left unmatched. The CDR3 reads CASSLLAGEQFF. CDR3 bases: TGTGCCAGCAGCTTACTAGCGGGTGAGCAGTTCTTC.

This clone was recorded once. This sequence joins TRBV18 and TRBJ2-1; tentatively, D is TRBD1 (5 bases). The V gene lost 2 bases and the J gene lost 7 bases, with 6 bases spanning the gap. The CDR3 contains 12 residues. Looked up from germline, CDR1 is KGHSH and CDR2 is LQKENI. The CDR3 DNA is TGTGCCAGCTCACCAAAGGGGAATGAGCAGTTCTTC. Its protein product is CASSPKGNEQFF.

This clone has a single count. The CDR3 spells CASSIGSTDTQYF. In DNA, the CDR3 is TGTGCCAGTAGTATCGGGAGCACAGATACGCAGTATTTT. V is TRBV19 and J is TRBJ2-3; no reliable D call. Trimming took off 3 bases at V and 0 bases at J, with 4 bases between the two ends. CDR1 and CDR2 from the germline V gene are LNHDA and SQIVND (reference sequence). CDR3 length: 13 amino acids.

V and J are TRBV19 and TRBJ2-1, with 16 positions matching TRBD2. After removal of 3 bases from V and 4 bases from J, the junction contained 3 bases not matched to a gene. Germline V CDR1 and CDR2: LNHDA, SQIVND (reference sequence). The CDR3 covers 17 residues. CDR3 amino acids: CASSMLGLAGGYNEQFF. CDR3 sequence (DNA): TGTGCCAGTAGTATGTTGGGACTAGCGGGAGGGTACAATGAGCAGTTCTTC.

The chain links TRBV29-1 to TRBJ1-1; D unresolved. The CDR3 consists of 11 residues. V was clipped by 7 bases and J by 1 base, with 7 bases between them. Germline lookup yields CDR1 SQVTM and CDR2 ANQGSEA. The CDR3 is CSGRGNTEAFF. The CDR3 bases are TGCAGCGGCCGGGGGAACACTGAAGCTTTCTTT. The whole variable domain, filled in from reference TRBV29-1 and TRBJ1-1, reads SAVISQKPSRDICQRGTSLTIQCQVDSQVTMMFWYRQQPGQSLTLIATANQGSEATYESGFVIDKFPISRPNLTFSTLTVSNMSPEDSSIYLCSGRGNTEAFFGQGTRLTVV.

CDR3 loop: CASSTGEGYTF. CDR3 nucleotides: TGTGCCAGCAGTACCGGGGAAGGCTACACCTTC. V gene TRBV6-5 combines with J gene TRBJ1-2; no clear D gene. CDR1 MNHEY and CDR2 SVGAGI come from the germline V gene. CDR3 length: 11 amino acids. Trimming took 5 bases from V and 8 from J, leaving 9 bases between them.

This sequence joins TRBV6-5 and TRBJ1-1; 11 bases fit TRBD1. Germline CDR1 is MNHEY and CDR2 is SVGAGI. The CDR3 is 15 residues long. Trimming cost V 6 bases and J 5 bases; bases outside gene matches: 8. The DNA of the CDR3 is TGTGCCAGCAGCCGGGACAGGGGGAGGAGTACTGAAGCTTTCTTT. Amino acids: CASSRDRGRSTEAFF.

The gene calls are TRBV4-3 and TRBJ2-3; TRBD1 might be the D (5 bases). V was shortened by 0 bases and J by 1 base, with 8 bases between the two germline ends. Germline CDR1 is LGHNA and CDR2 is YSLEER. The CDR3 has 15 residues. The CDR3 sequence: CASSQEGRGTDTQYF. The CDR3 nucleotides read TGCGCCAGCAGCCAAGAGGGCAGGGGCACAGATACGCAGTATTTT.

The chain combines TRBV6-5 with TRBJ2-7; possibly TRBD1 for D (5 bases). Germline lookup yields CDR1 MNHEY and CDR2 SVGAGI. The CDR3 consists of 15 residues. V lost 7 bases and J lost 3, with 19 bases in between. Written as DNA, the CDR3 is TGTGCCAGCAACCCAACTTTGACAGCACTCTACGAGCAGTACTTC. Its protein is CASNPTLTALYEQYF.

This sequence joins TRBV29-1 and TRBJ1-2, with TRBD1 as a possible D gene (5 bases). V was cut by 7 bases and J by 8 bases, with 17 bases left in between. CDR1 and CDR2 from the germline V gene are SQVTM and ANQGSEA. The CDR3 has 12 residues. The CDR3 region is CSARVVGYGYTF. CDR3 nucleotide sequence: TGCAGCGCCAGGGTGGTGGGTTACGGCTACACCTTC.

This clone was detected only once. The chain employs TRBV27 and TRBJ2-4, with D possibly TRBD2 on 6 matching bases. CDR3 length: 15 residues. Germline CDR1 reads MNHEY; CDR2 reads SMNVEV (reference sequence). Trimming shortened V by 5 bases and J by 0 bases, and 11 bases separated the two germline ends. Written as DNA, the CDR3 is TGTGCCAGCAGTCCCCGGGACTTAGCCAAAAACATTCAGTACTTC. Translation: CASSPRDLAKNIQYF.